These 10 T cell receptor beta chains were all obtained from the same sample, sequenced in a study of Ad26.COV2.S vaccination and SARS-CoV-2 variants (dated by TCRdb to about 2021). Preparation of the library involved the immunoSEQ multiplex PCR assay. TCRdb took this table from immuneACCESS and kept in-frame rearrangements with V and J called. Such tables lack part of the clones; where checked against another copy, unresolved V genes explain under half of the gap, and the rest is unexplained. The sample table contains about 350,000 clones; only one count was recorded for roughly nine tenths of them. The leading ten clones occupy around 4% of the sample. Read against the paper, the sample's time point label means: individuals recovered from natural SARS-CoV-2 infection. The sample consisted of peripheral blood, taken after recovery from COVID-19. These receptors were collected from a human donor who had recovered from COVID-19.

The chain recombines TRBV7-8 with TRBJ2-5; TRBD2 matches at 11 bases. The V segment lost 2 bases and the J segment 2 bases; nucleotides outside the gene matches: 7. Germline loops: CDR1 SGHVS, CDR2 FQNEAQ. The CDR3 consists of 17 residues. The CDR3 DNA reads as TGTGCCAGCAGCTTATATGGTCCTAGCGGGGGGCAAGAGACCCAGTACTTC. This gives the protein CASSLYGPSGGQETQYF.

The rearrangement links TRBV6-5 to TRBJ2-5; TRBD2 is a possible D gene (5 bases). Trimming left V 11 bases short and J 2 bases short, with 18 bases between. This CDR3 comprises 14 residues. The germline V gene has CDR1 MNHEY and CDR2 SVGAGI. The CDR3 protein is CAVSIGTGQETQYF. CDR3 DNA: TGTGCCGTCAGTATAGGTACGGGGCAAGAGACCCAGTACTTC.

This clone was seen a few times. This chain joins TRBV19 and TRBJ1-2; D perhaps matches TRBD1 (5 bases). Germline V gene lookup returns CDR1 LNHDA and CDR2 SQIVND (reference sequence). Trimming cost V 8 bases and J 8 bases, with 21 bases left between them. The CDR3 has 14 residues. Written as DNA, the CDR3 is TGTGCCAGTTTCGGGTCCTCTCAAAGGGGAGGCTACACCTTC. This encodes CASFGSSQRGGYTF.

This clone was observed a handful of times. CDR3 sequence reads: CASSRDGPQYF. DNA of the CDR3: TGTGCCAGCAGCCGAGACGGGCCCCAGTACTTC. The rearrangement links TRBV11-3 to TRBJ2-5; D call uncertain. Germline CDR1 SGHNT, CDR2 YENEEA. V was shortened by 5 bases and J by 9 bases, with 10 bases between the two germline ends. This CDR3 contains 11 residues.

V is TRBV5-1 and J is TRBJ2-3; 12 nucleotides line up with TRBD2. With V trimmed by 1 base and J by 4 bases, 7 bases remained unmatched. Germline CDR1 SGHRS, CDR2 YFSETQ. This CDR3 comprises 17 residues. This chain's CDR3 is CASSLSSGGAGADTQYF. The CDR3 nucleotides are TGCGCCAGCAGCTTGTCTAGCGGGGGGGCTGGGGCAGATACGCAGTATTTT.

This clone was found once. V usage is TRBV25-1 and J usage is TRBJ2-5, with TRBD1 as a possible D gene (5 bases). CDR3 length: 14 amino acids. V was shortened by 2 bases and J by 5 bases, with 12 bases between the two germline ends. CDR1 is MGHDK and CDR2 is SYGVNS in the germline V gene. CDR3 DNA sequence: TGTGCCAGCAGTGAAGCAGGGTCAGGTGAGACCCAGTACTTC. Translated, it gives CASSEAGSGETQYF.

The chain carries TRBV21-1 and TRBJ2-1; no DNA check was done on the table's D call, TRBD1. TRBV21-1 is given as a pseudogene. The CDR3 runs to 16 residues. CDR3 DNA sequence: TGTGCCAGCAGCAAAGCGCTTTGCGGACAGGGCCATGAGCAGTTCTTC. This sequence encodes CASSKALCGQGHEQFF.

The chain is built from TRBV27 and TRBJ1-2; 9 nucleotides agree with TRBD1. Germline assignment: CDR1 MNHEY and CDR2 SMNVEV (reference sequence). This CDR3 contains 13 residues. The trim removed 2 bases at V and 8 bases at J, leaving 3 bases unmatched. In nucleotides, the CDR3 is TGTGCCAGCAGTTTAACAGGGGGCGGAGGCTACACCTTC. Protein sequence: CASSLTGGGGYTF.

The chain uses TRBV3-1 (or the pseudogene TRBV3-2) and TRBJ2-1, with TRBD2 matching over 15 bases. The CDR3 loop spans 14 amino acids. The germline gives CDR1 LGHDT, CDR2 YNNKEL (reference sequence). Trimming took 4 bases from V and 10 from J; bases not matched to a gene: 2. CDR3 sequence: CASSLGTSGGEQFF. CDR3 nucleotide sequence: TGTGCCAGCAGCCTCGGGACTAGCGGGGGGGAGCAGTTCTTC.

Points on this clone: Other DNA sequences in this specimen translate into the identical CDR3. V gene TRBV5-5 combines with J gene TRBJ1-1, with D perhaps matching TRBD1 (5 bases). V was shortened by 4 bases and J by 0 bases, with 7 bases between the two germline ends. Germline V gene sequence: CDR1 SGHKS, CDR2 YYEKEE (reference sequence). The CDR3 spans 13 residues. CDR3 nucleotides: TGTGCCAGCAGCCGGGACCTGAACACTGAAGCTTTCTTT. This encodes CASSRDLNTEAFF.